The 31 T cell receptor beta chains below all came from one sample that was sequenced in a study of blood T cell repertoires in COVID-19 (TCRdb year 2020). Library method: the immunoSEQ multiplex PCR assay. The clones in this table, taken by TCRdb from immuneACCESS, are in-frame only. Not every clone is retained; where verified, under half of the shortfall comes from an unresolved V gene, and the cause of the rest is unknown. The sample table contains around 700,000 clones; only one count was recorded for around 89% of them. Jointly, the top ten make up approximately 0.25% of the sample. Sequenced sample: peripheral blood. These TCRs come from a woman younger than 30 with acute or convalescent COVID-19.

The gene calls are TRBV19 and TRBJ2-5; 8 nucleotides match TRBD1. Germline V gene data show CDR1 as LNHDA and CDR2 as SQIVND (reference sequence). V trimming: 4 bases; J trimming: 4 bases; junction bases outside the gene matches: 8. The CDR3 contains 15 residues. CDR3 protein: CASSTGRGLGETQYF. CDR3 nucleotides: TGTGCCAGTAGTACCGGCAGGGGGCTAGGAGAGACCCAGTACTTC.

This chain connects TRBV7-2 to TRBJ2-1; weak D call: TRBD1 (5 bases). The ends were cut back, 5 bases at V and 8 bases at J, with 10 bases in the middle. CDR3 length: 12 amino acids. Germline-derived CDR1 and CDR2 are SGHTA and FQGNSA. CDR3 protein: CASSQGVDEQFF. The CDR3 region has the DNA TGTGCCAGCAGCCAAGGGGTAGATGAGCAGTTCTTC.

Regarding this clone: Additional DNA sequences in this sample encode the identical CDR3. V gene TRBV19 combines with J gene TRBJ1-3; no firm D call. Looked up from germline, CDR1 is LNHDA and CDR2 is SQIVND (reference sequence). This CDR3 spans 14 amino acids. The V and J ends lost 3 bases and 0 bases respectively, with 6 bases between them. The CDR3 DNA is TGTGCCAGTAGTATTTCGTCCTCTGGAAACACCATATATTTT. It specifies CASSISSSGNTIYF.

CDR3 sequence reads: CASRRRGTNTDTQYF. The CDR3 region has the DNA TGTGCCAGCAGGCGGCGGGGGACAAACACAGATACGCAGTATTTT. The chain links TRBV6-5 to TRBJ2-3, with D maybe TRBD2 (7 bases). The CDR3 sequence is 15 residues long. Germline lookup yields CDR1 MNHEY and CDR2 SVGAGI. V was trimmed by 6 bases and J by 2 bases, leaving 15 bases between them.

This clone was detected once. The rearrangement joins TRBV5-1 to TRBJ2-1, with 9 bases that match TRBD2. The germline V gene encodes CDR1 SGHRS and CDR2 YFSETQ. The CDR3 length is 14 residues. V dropped 7 bases and J dropped 6; count of bases not matched to a gene: 8. CDR3 DNA: TGCGCCAGCGGGCCCCTAGCGGGGAGCAATGAGCAGTTCTTC. As protein: CASGPLAGSNEQFF.

This rearrangement joins TRBV29-1 to TRBJ2-1; 7 bases agree with TRBD2. The V and J ends lost 4 bases and 4 bases, in that order; junction bases with no gene match: 10. CDR3 length equals 15 residues. CDR1 and CDR2 (germline): SQVTM, ANQGSEA. CDR3 nucleotides: TGCAGCGTTGGGAAAGGTGGGGGGGGTTACAATGAGCAGTTCTTC. Translation gives CSVGKGGGGYNEQFF.

This chain links TRBV3-1 (or the pseudogene TRBV3-2) with TRBJ1-5, with a tentative D call TRBD1 (6 bases). Trimming pared 3 bases from V and 7 bases from J, leaving 16 bases between. CDR1 LGHDT and CDR2 YNNKEL come from the germline V gene (reference sequence). CDR3 length equals 15 residues. The CDR3 DNA reads as TGTGCCAGCAGCCAGGCTGGGGGCCCCAGGCAGCCCCAGCATTTT. Translation gives CASSQAGGPRQPQHF.

The chain uses TRBV2 and TRBJ1-5, with D possibly TRBD1 on 5 matching bases. This CDR3 region has 14 residues. Deletions cut 8 bases from V and 3 bases from J, with 14 bases between. Germline lookup yields CDR1 SNHLY and CDR2 FYNNEI. The CDR3 sequence is CASRPGGVNQPQHF. The CDR3 DNA reads TGTGCCAGCCGCCCGGGAGGGGTCAATCAGCCCCAGCATTTT.

On this clone: Other DNA sequences of this sample code for an identical CDR3. This sequence joins TRBV5-6 and TRBJ1-6, with D possibly being TRBD1 (6 bases). Germline loops: CDR1 SGHDT, CDR2 YYEEEE. The CDR3 runs 15 residues. V shed 5 bases and J shed 1 base, with 10 bases lying between them. The CDR3 DNA sequence: TGTGCCAGCAGTCTCAGGGGTTCCTATAATTCACCCCTCCACTTT. This sequence encodes CASSLRGSYNSPLHF.

The chain's CDR3 is CASSLGIGELFF. CDR3 nucleotides: TGTGCCAGCAGCCTAGGAATCGGGGAGCTGTTTTTT. The J gene is TRBJ2-2, the V gene TRBV5-6; D not resolved. The CDR3 has 12 residues. Germline V gives CDR1 SGHDT, CDR2 YYEEEE. The V gene lost 4 bases and the J gene lost 7 bases, with 8 bases spanning the gap.

This clone was recorded a few times. The V gene is TRBV9, the J gene TRBJ1-6; no reliable D call. The germline gives CDR1 SGDLS, CDR2 YYNGEE. The CDR3 is made up of 15 amino acids. Trimming shortened V by 0 bases and J by 14 bases, and 18 bases separated the two germline ends. The CDR3 reads CASSVVSIGIGTLHF. For the CDR3, the DNA is TGTGCCAGCAGCGTAGTGAGTATCGGGATCGGGACCCTCCACTTT.

Turning to this clone: Other DNA sequences in the same sample also yield this CDR3. The chain combines TRBV6-5 with TRBJ1-1; D gene uncertain. CDR3 length: 13 amino acids. CDR1 and CDR2 from the germline V gene are MNHEY and SVGAGI. Deletions cut 0 bases from V and 1 base from J, with 3 bases between. As DNA, the CDR3 is TGTGCCAGCAGTTACTCGCGGAACACTGAAGCTTTCTTT. It specifies CASSYSRNTEAFF.

This clone was recorded once. The chain joins TRBV29-1 to TRBJ1-2, with a tentative D call TRBD1 (6 bases). The CDR3 has 13 amino acids. V lost 7 bases, J lost 1 base, and 13 bases lay in between. CDR1 and CDR2 (germline): SQVTM, ANQGSEA. CDR3 coding DNA: TGCAGCGGGGGGGACATCGATAACTATGGCTACACCTTC. Amino acids: CSGGDIDNYGYTF. Variable domain in full (rest from reference TRBV29-1 and TRBJ1-2): SAVISQKPSRDICQRGTSLTIQCQVDSQVTMMFWYRQQPGQSLTLIATANQGSEATYESGFVIDKFPISRPNLTFSTLTVSNMSPEDSSIYLCSGGDIDNYGYTFGSGTRLTVV.

The V call is TRBV7-9, the J call TRBJ1-1; 7 bases fit TRBD1. After removal of 5 bases from V and 4 bases from J, the junction contained 7 bases not matched to a gene. This CDR3 contains 14 residues. From germline, CDR1 is SEHNR and CDR2 FQNEAQ (reference sequence). In nucleotides, the CDR3 is TGTGCCAGCAGCCCCGAGACAGGGTTCACTGAAGCTTTCTTT. Translating gives CASSPETGFTEAFF.

V and J are TRBV3-1 (or the pseudogene TRBV3-2) and TRBJ1-5; TRBD1 matches 7 bases. The germline gives CDR1 LGHDT, CDR2 YNNKEL (reference sequence). The junction had 6 bases not matched to a gene; V was cut back by 3 bases and J by 4 bases. This CDR3 comprises 15 residues. The CDR3 loop reads CASSQRGQSNQPQHF. The CDR3 DNA reads as TGTGCCAGCAGCCAGAGGGGACAGTCAAATCAGCCCCAGCATTTT.

This clone was observed once. V gene TRBV2 combines with J gene TRBJ1-5; D gene uncertain. This CDR3 has 12 amino acids. The germline V gene has CDR1 SNHLY and CDR2 FYNNEI. Trimming left V 6 bases short and J 11 bases short, with 14 bases between. As DNA, the CDR3 is TGTGCCAGCAGCGAGGAGTTGAGGGCCCAGCATTTT. Protein product: CASSEELRAQHF.

This clone was seen once. The chain links TRBV20-1 to TRBJ1-4; D perhaps matches TRBD1 (5 bases). Trimming pared 3 bases from V and 5 bases from J, leaving 7 bases between. The germline CDR1 and CDR2 sequences are DFQATT and SNEGSKA (reference sequence). The CDR3 spans 12 residues. CDR3 coding DNA: TGCAGTGCTAGTCGGGGGAATGAAAAACTGTTTTTT. As protein: CSASRGNEKLFF.

The chain employs TRBV9 and TRBJ2-7; TRBD1 aligns across 9 bases. The germline V gene has CDR1 SGDLS and CDR2 YYNGEE. This CDR3 region has 17 residues. Trimming removed 0 bases from V and 4 bases from J; junction bases left unmatched: 11. The CDR3 nucleotides are TGTGCCAGCAGCGTAGATCCCACCGACAGGGGGAGGTACGAGCAGTACTTC. Encoded protein: CASSVDPTDRGRYEQYF.

With respect to this clone: At the DNA level, this CDR3 is encoded by other sequences in the same sample as well. The V gene is TRBV2, the J gene TRBJ1-1; D may be TRBD1 (6 bases). The CDR3 spans 13 residues. Deletions cut 6 bases from V and 0 bases from J, with 8 bases between. Looked up from germline, CDR1 is SNHLY and CDR2 is FYNNEI. CDR3 loop: CASRDRMNTEAFF. For the CDR3, the DNA is TGTGCCAGCAGGGACAGAATGAACACTGAAGCTTTCTTT. Full variable domain (rest looked up from reference TRBV2 and TRBJ1-1): EPEVTQTPSHQVTQMGQEVILRCVPISNHLYFYWYRQILGQKVEFLVSFYNNEISEKSEIFDDQFSVERPDGSNFTLKIRSTKLEDSAMYFCASRDRMNTEAFFGQGTRLTVV.

The chain couples TRBV1 to TRBJ2-3; the table's D call TRBD2 went unverified against the DNA. TRBV1 is termed a pseudogene. This CDR3 is built from 17 residues. The CDR3 reads CTSSQVYCRSPADTQYF. The CDR3 DNA sequence: TGCACCAGCAGCCAAGTTTACTGCCGGTCTCCCGCAGATACGCAGTATTTT.

V usage is TRBV3-1 (or the pseudogene TRBV3-2) and J usage is TRBJ2-1; 10 nucleotides agree with TRBD2. CDR3 size: 16 residues. J gave up 6 bases and V 1 base, and 6 bases lay outside the gene matches. Germline CDR1 LGHDT, CDR2 YNNKEL (reference sequence). CDR3 amino acids: CASSQGVSGGFNEQFF. CDR3 sequence (DNA): TGTGCCAGCAGCCAAGGTGTTAGCGGGGGGTTCAATGAGCAGTTCTTC.

V is TRBV12-5 and J is TRBJ1-1, with TRBD1 matching 8 bases. Germline lookup yields CDR1 LGHNT and CDR2 FRNRAP. V trimming: 2 bases; J trimming: 2 bases; junction bases outside the gene matches: 10. This CDR3 has 17 residues. The CDR3 loop reads CASGLKRQGIPNTEAFF. The DNA for the CDR3 is TGTGCTAGTGGTTTGAAACGACAGGGGATCCCTAACACTGAAGCTTTCTTT.

V usage is TRBV11-1 and J usage is TRBJ2-7, with 8 bases that match TRBD2. Looked up from germline, CDR1 is SGHAT and CDR2 is FQDESV (reference sequence). The CDR3 length is 13 residues. The J segment lost 3 bases and the V segment lost 2 bases, leaving 0 bases of the junction unmatched. The CDR3 loop is CASSLRGGYEQYF. The DNA of the CDR3 is TGTGCCAGCAGCTTACGGGGGGGCTACGAGCAGTACTTC.

The chain combines TRBV25-1 with TRBJ2-1; 10 bases agree with TRBD1. After removal of 2 bases from V and 4 bases from J, the junction contained 2 bases not matched to a gene. Germline CDR1 is MGHDK and CDR2 is SYGVNS. The CDR3 is made up of 15 amino acids. The CDR3, as DNA: TGTGCCAGCAGTGAAGGGGGACAGGGGTACAATGAGCAGTTCTTC. Translating gives CASSEGGQGYNEQFF. The entire variable domain, with the rest obtained from reference TRBV25-1 and TRBJ2-1, is as follows: EADIYQTPRYLVIGTGKKITLECSQTMGHDKMYWYQQDPGMELHLIHYSYGVNSTEKGDLSSESTVSRIRTEHFPLTLESARPSHTSQYLCASSEGGQGYNEQFFGPGTRLTVL.

This clone was seen only a few times. The chain couples TRBV2 to TRBJ1-1, with unresolved D. Germline-derived CDR1 and CDR2 are SNHLY and FYNNEI. The CDR3 length is 14 residues. V dropped 7 bases and J dropped 2 bases, with 14 bases sitting between them. The chain's CDR3 is CASTFPADNTEAFF. Here the CDR3 DNA reads TGTGCCAGCACCTTCCCTGCGGATAACACTGAAGCTTTCTTT. Using reference TRBV2 and TRBJ1-1 for the parts outside the CDR3, the full variable domain is EPEVTQTPSHQVTQMGQEVILRCVPISNHLYFYWYRQILGQKVEFLVSFYNNEISEKSEIFDDQFSVERPDGSNFTLKIRSTKLEDSAMYFCASTFPADNTEAFFGQGTRLTVV.

The V call is TRBV2, the J call TRBJ1-2, with a weak D call TRBD1 (5 bases). Trimming shortened V by 6 bases and J by 8 bases, and 10 bases separated the two germline ends. The CDR3 has 11 residues. Germline V gene lookup returns CDR1 SNHLY and CDR2 FYNNEI. The CDR3 region has the DNA TGTGCCAGCAGAATGTCAGGGGGCTACACCTTC. Translating gives CASRMSGGYTF.

DNA for the CDR3: TGTGCCAGCAAAGGGACAGGGGATCAGCCCCAGCATTTT. This encodes CASKGTGDQPQHF. The genes are TRBV2 and TRBJ1-5; 10 bases are shared with TRBD1. V was pared by 7 bases and J by 5 bases, with 2 bases of the junction left unmatched. This CDR3 contains 13 residues. The germline V gene has CDR1 SNHLY and CDR2 FYNNEI.

The rearrangement joins TRBV3-1 (or the pseudogene TRBV3-2) to TRBJ1-1; no definite D call. The germline V and J ends were trimmed by 1 base and 1 base, with 7 bases remaining between them. Germline V lookup: CDR1 LGHDT, CDR2 YNNKEL (reference sequence). The CDR3 covers 14 residues. The CDR3 DNA follows: TGTGCCAGCAGCCAAGTAGTGTCGAACACTGAAGCTTTCTTT. Protein: CASSQVVSNTEAFF.

Turning to this clone: Compared with germline, one end of the junction differs, possibly owing to a read error. The chain links TRBV29-1 to TRBJ2-3, with 13 bases that match TRBD2. Germline CDR1 is SQVTM and CDR2 is ANQGSEA. The CDR3 spans 17 residues. The CDR3 DNA sequence: TGCAGCGTGGAAGCGACTACTAGCGGGGGGGCCCCAGATACGCAGTATTTT. It is translated as CSVEATTSGGAPDTQYF.

This chain links TRBV7-8 with TRBJ2-7; 9 nucleotides agree with TRBD1. Germline CDR1 and CDR2: SGHVS and FQNEAQ. The CDR3 consists of 17 residues. V shed 3 bases and J 3 bases; nucleotides not matched to a gene: 12. The CDR3 loop reads CASSFPPSTGGIYEQYF. In DNA form, the CDR3 reads TGTGCCAGCAGCTTCCCACCATCGACAGGGGGTATCTACGAGCAGTACTTC.

The V gene is TRBV6-5, the J gene TRBJ1-1; weak D call: TRBD1 (6 bases). This CDR3 region has 14 residues. V lost 6 bases and J 2 bases, leaving 13 bases between the germline ends. Germline assignment: CDR1 MNHEY and CDR2 SVGAGI. CDR3 nucleotide sequence: TGTGCCAGCAGCCTCGGGACATACAACACTGAAGCTTTCTTT. Translating it yields CASSLGTYNTEAFF.